These 30 T cell receptor beta chains were sequenced from one sample in a study of early T cells in non-severe SARS-CoV-2 infection. TCRdb re-analysed the 5' RACE reads in MiXCR, keeping a single row per CDR3 protein. Of 75,000 to 80,000 distinct CDR3 sequences listed, around 11% are singletons. The sample here was whole blood, taken at baseline. These receptors all stem from an adult who was a healthcare worker with PCR-confirmed SARS-CoV-2 infection or an uninfected control (not recorded which).

This clonotype was counted between two and nine times. The rearrangement links TRBV4-1 to TRBJ1-4, with 10 positions matching TRBD1. Per the germline V gene, CDR1 is MGHRA and CDR2 is YSYEKL. CDR3 length: 21 amino acids. V dropped 2 bases and J dropped 0; count of bases not matched to a gene: 15. CDR3 nucleotide sequence: TGCGCCAGCAGCCAAAACGAAGGGACAGGGGTTTTTTTCGCAACTAATGAAAAACTGTTTTTT. Residues: CASSQNEGTGVFFATNEKLFF.

This clonotype was observed at least ten times. V and J are TRBV19 and TRBJ2-2, with D maybe TRBD2 (5 bases). The CDR3 contains 17 residues. V shed 5 bases and J shed 6 bases, with 22 bases lying between them. Per the germline V gene, CDR1 is LNHDA and CDR2 is SQIVND (reference sequence). The CDR3 is CASSDGGLGNDAGELFF. CDR3 sequence (DNA): TGTGCCAGTAGTGACGGAGGTTTAGGGAATGATGCCGGGGAGCTGTTTTTT.

This chain links TRBV13 with TRBJ1-1; possible D gene TRBD1, 5 bases. The CDR3 is made up of 12 amino acids. The germline V and J ends were trimmed by 3 bases and 6 bases, with 8 bases remaining between them. Per the germline V gene, CDR1 is PRHDT and CDR2 is FYEKMQ (reference sequence). CDR3 in DNA: TGTGCCAGCAGCTTGACAGATCCTGAAGCTTTCTTT. It encodes CASSLTDPEAFF.

Only a few counts were recorded for this clonotype. This rearrangement joins TRBV28 to TRBJ2-3; 10 bases are shared with TRBD2. Unmatched junction bases numbered 6, after V lost 1 base and J lost 2 bases. The germline V gene encodes CDR1 MDHEN and CDR2 SYDVKM. The CDR3 contains 17 residues. DNA for the CDR3: TGTGCCAGCAGTTTATCAGCTAGCGGGGGATACACAGATACGCAGTATTTT. Translating gives CASSLSASGGYTDTQYF.

This clonotype was recorded many times. J is TRBJ1-2 and V is TRBV30, with TRBD1 matching over 8 bases. The CDR3 is made up of 13 amino acids. V shed 7 bases, J shed 0 bases, and the junction held 4 bases outside the gene matches. Germline V CDR1 and CDR2: GTSNPN, SVGIG (reference sequence). This chain's CDR3 is CAFHRGTNYGYTF. CDR3 bases: TGTGCCTTTCACAGGGGGACTAACTATGGCTACACCTTC.

Ten or more counts support this clonotype. The chain uses TRBV7-3 and TRBJ1-1; D possibly corresponds to TRBD1 (5 bases). V dropped 5 bases and J dropped 10 bases, with 17 bases sitting between them. The CDR3 loop spans 13 amino acids. Germline V CDR1 and CDR2: SGHTA, FQGTGA. The CDR3 sequence is CASSPEGQRGAFF. The CDR3 bases are TGTGCCAGCAGCCCTGAGGGGCAGCGGGGAGCTTTCTTT.

The chain has TRBV27 and TRBJ1-1; no reliable D call. Trimming took off 0 bases at V and 0 bases at J, with 8 bases between the two ends. This CDR3 is built from 15 residues. Per germline, CDR1 MNHEY and CDR2 SMNVEV (reference sequence). CDR3: CASSLSPGVNTEAFF. CDR3 coding DNA: TGTGCCAGCAGTTTATCCCCCGGGGTGAACACTGAAGCTTTCTTT.

This clonotype has at least ten counts. V is TRBV18 and J is TRBJ1-3, with TRBD1 as a possible D gene (5 bases). Germline-derived CDR1 and CDR2 are KGHSH and LQKENI. V gave up 5 bases and J gave up 0 bases, with 5 bases separating them. This CDR3 region has 13 residues. In DNA form, the CDR3 reads TGTGCCAGCTCAGGGGGCTCTGGAAACACCATATATTTT. Protein product: CASSGGSGNTIYF.

CDR3 amino acids: CASSVASTGKGETQYF. CDR3 nucleotides: TGTGCCAGCAGCGTAGCCTCTACAGGGAAAGGGGAGACCCAGTACTTC. The rearrangement joins TRBV9 to TRBJ2-5; D is perhaps TRBD1 (6 bases). Germline V gives CDR1 SGDLS, CDR2 YYNGEE. The CDR3 consists of 16 residues. V was shortened by 0 bases and J by 5 bases, with 17 bases between the two germline ends. Together with reference TRBV9 and TRBJ2-5, the CDR3 gives the full variable domain: DSGVTQTPKHLITATGQRVTLRCSPRSGDLSVYWYQQSLDQGLQFLIQYYNGEERAKGNILERFSAQQFPDLHSELNLSSLELGDSALYFCASSVASTGKGETQYFGPGTRLLVL.

The J gene is TRBJ1-1, the V gene TRBV7-9; the D gene is possibly TRBD1 (5 bases). The V gene lost 5 bases and the J gene lost 9 bases, with 13 bases spanning the gap. The CDR3 covers 12 residues. CDR1 SEHNR and CDR2 FQNEAQ come from the germline V gene (reference sequence). The CDR3 protein is CASSRFEGKAFF. Written as DNA, the CDR3 is TGTGCCAGCAGCCGATTTGAGGGGAAAGCTTTCTTT.

The rearrangement joins TRBV5-4 to TRBJ1-1; possible D gene TRBD1, 5 bases. Per the germline V gene, CDR1 is SGHNT and CDR2 is YYREEE (reference sequence). V lost 2 bases, J lost 1 base, and 6 bases lay in between. This CDR3 region has 13 residues. The CDR3 here is CASSFTGNTEAFF. CDR3 in DNA: TGTGCCAGCAGCTTTACAGGGAACACTGAAGCTTTCTTT.

This clonotype was seen repeatedly, ten times or more. The genes are TRBV5-6 and TRBJ2-3, with D unclear. Trimming cost V 0 bases and J 0 bases, with 2 bases left between them. Germline lookup yields CDR1 SGHDT and CDR2 YYEEEE. The CDR3 is 13 residues long. The CDR3 here is CASSLGSTDTQYF. CDR3 DNA sequence: TGTGCCAGCAGCTTGGGTAGCACAGATACGCAGTATTTT.

The chain joins TRBV28 to TRBJ1-5; D is possibly TRBD1 (6 bases). The CDR3 runs to 14 residues. CDR1 is MDHEN and CDR2 is SYDVKM in the germline V gene. Trimming pared 5 bases from V and 4 bases from J, leaving 12 bases between. The CDR3 reads CASSGAGVNQPQHF. In nucleotides, the CDR3 is TGTGCCAGCAGTGGGGCAGGGGTGAATCAGCCCCAGCATTTT.

This chain joins TRBV7-8 and TRBJ1-5, with TRBD1 identical over 7 bases. Germline V lookup: CDR1 SGHVS, CDR2 FQNEAQ. CDR3 length equals 17 residues. Trimming took 5 bases from V and 0 from J; bases not matched to a gene: 10. The CDR3, as DNA: TGTGCCAGCAGCCCCGGACTTACAGGGGATAGCAATCAGCCCCAGCATTTT. Protein sequence: CASSPGLTGDSNQPQHF.

The DNA of the CDR3 is TGTGCCAGCAGCGGCGGACTAGCCTCCTACAATGAGCAGTTCTTC. Its translation: CASSGGLASYNEQFF. The chain is built from TRBV9 and TRBJ2-1; 8 bases match TRBD2. In germline, CDR1 is SGDLS, CDR2 YYNGEE. With V trimmed by 3 bases and J by 0 bases, 2 bases remained unmatched. This CDR3 has 15 residues.

This clonotype has just a few counts. The genes are TRBV7-8 and TRBJ1-2; D uncertain. The germline V and J ends were trimmed by 0 bases and 0 bases, with 14 bases remaining between them. The CDR3 totals 17 residues. Germline CDR1 and CDR2: SGHVS and FQNEAQ. CDR3 loop: CASSLAGLVGANYGYTF. DNA for the CDR3: TGTGCCAGCAGCTTAGCAGGCCTCGTCGGGGCTAACTATGGCTACACCTTC.

This chain uses TRBV12-5 with TRBJ1-2; a possible D gene is TRBD1 (6 bases). In germline, CDR1 is LGHNT, CDR2 FRNRAP. With 1 base removed from V and 7 bases from J, the gap between germline ends came to 7 bases. The CDR3 length is 12 residues. The CDR3 protein is CASGLDRVGYTF. The CDR3 DNA sequence: TGTGCTAGTGGTTTGGACAGGGTTGGCTACACCTTC.

V and J are TRBV14 and TRBJ2-3, with D possibly called TRBD1 or TRBD2 (5 bases each). Germline loops: CDR1 SGHDN, CDR2 FVKESK. The V and J ends lost 1 base and 0 bases respectively, with 11 bases between them. This CDR3 spans 16 amino acids. The CDR3 DNA is TGTGCCAGCAGCCAAGTGGGGGTCGGGAGCACAGATACGCAGTATTTT. Translated, it gives CASSQVGVGSTDTQYF.

The gene calls are TRBV28 and TRBJ1-2, with D possibly being TRBD1 (5 bases). V gave up 2 bases and J gave up 7 bases, with 11 bases separating them. The CDR3 is 13 amino acids. CDR1 MDHEN and CDR2 SYDVKM come from the germline V gene. The CDR3 DNA sequence: TGTGCCAGCAGTTTAGTCAGGGCGGGTGGCTACACCTTC. Protein product: CASSLVRAGGYTF.

This clonotype has only a few counts. This chain connects TRBV7-9 to TRBJ1-4, with TRBD1 as a possible D gene (5 bases). CDR1 SEHNR and CDR2 FQNEAQ come from the germline V gene (reference sequence). This CDR3 is 15 amino acids long. The V and J ends lost 5 bases and 2 bases respectively, with 12 bases between them. For the CDR3, the DNA is TGTGCCAGCAGCCCTGGACGGGGGACTAATGAAAAACTGTTTTTT. It encodes CASSPGRGTNEKLFF. Based on the CDR3 plus reference TRBV7-9 and TRBJ1-4, the full variable domain is DTGVSQNPRHKITKRGQNVTFRCDPISEHNRLYWYRQTLGQGPEFLTYFQNEAQLEKSRLLSDRFSAERPKGSFSTLEIQRTEQGDSAMYLCASSPGRGTNEKLFFGSGTQLSVL.

This clonotype occurred many times. V is TRBV6-2 or TRBV6-3 and J is TRBJ2-7; the match to TRBD1 covers 7 bases. The CDR3 runs 15 residues. Germline V gene data show CDR1 as MNHEY and CDR2 as SVGEGT. J was trimmed by 2 bases and V by 5 bases; bases with no gene match: 9. CDR3 residues: CASSTRTGGTYEQYF. For the CDR3, the DNA is TGTGCCAGCAGTACCCGGACAGGTGGGACCTACGAGCAGTACTTC.

In this sample, this clonotype turned up many times. The chain joins TRBV6-2 or TRBV6-3 to TRBJ1-2; 7 bases are a match to TRBD1. V was pared by 6 bases and J by 3 bases, with 10 bases of the junction left unmatched. The CDR3 sequence is 15 residues long. The germline CDR1 and CDR2 sequences are MNHEY and SVGEGT. CDR3: CASRRGDRLYYGYTF. As DNA, the CDR3 is TGTGCCAGCAGAAGGGGGGACAGACTCTACTATGGCTACACCTTC.

This clonotype has only a few counts. This chain uses TRBV11-2 with TRBJ2-2, with D maybe TRBD1 (6 bases). Germline loops: CDR1 SGHAT, CDR2 FQNNGV. The CDR3 spans 14 residues. With 6 bases removed from V and 0 bases from J, the gap between germline ends came to 8 bases. The chain's CDR3 is CASRRTANTGELFF. CDR3 nucleotide sequence: TGTGCCAGCAGGAGGACAGCGAACACCGGGGAGCTGTTTTTT.

V is TRBV4-1 and J is TRBJ1-2; 11 bases fit TRBD1. The V and J ends lost 1 base and 4 bases, in that order; junction bases with no gene match: 5. The CDR3 totals 16 residues. Per germline, CDR1 MGHRA and CDR2 YSYEKL. CDR3 sequence: CASSQAPGTGGYGYTF. CDR3 nucleotides: TGCGCCAGCAGCCAAGCCCCCGGGACAGGGGGCTATGGCTACACCTTC.

This clonotype was seen more than once but under ten times. V and J are TRBV9 and TRBJ2-3; the D gene is possibly TRBD2 (5 bases). Germline lookup yields CDR1 SGDLS and CDR2 YYNGEE. V lost 4 bases, J lost 3 bases, and 18 bases lay in between. The CDR3 length is 16 residues. As DNA, the CDR3 is TGTGCCAGCAGCCCCCGCTTGCAAGAGGGAACAGATACGCAGTATTTT. The encoded protein is CASSPRLQEGTDTQYF.

This clonotype was detected only a few times. The chain recombines TRBV11-3 with TRBJ2-5; maybe TRBD2 (6 bases). CDR1 and CDR2 (germline): SGHNT, YENEEA. V was pared by 5 bases and J by 2 bases, with 15 bases between. This CDR3 has 15 amino acids. Here the CDR3 DNA reads TGTGCCAGCAGCCGGGGGAGTAGCGGACAAGAGACCCAGTACTTC. Its protein product is CASSRGSSGQETQYF.

This clonotype was observed a handful of times. V and J are TRBV29-1 and TRBJ1-1; TRBD1 might be the D (5 bases). This CDR3 region has 13 residues. Germline loops: CDR1 SQVTM, CDR2 ANQGSEA. Trimming left V 4 bases short and J 0 bases short, with 9 bases between. The CDR3 sequence is CSVAAGMNTEAFF. The CDR3 bases are TGCAGCGTTGCGGCAGGGATGAACACTGAAGCTTTCTTT.

A few counts support this clonotype. This chain joins TRBV4-2 and TRBJ2-1, with TRBD2 matching 7 bases. The CDR3 spans 17 residues. V lost 3 bases, J lost 2 bases, and 10 bases stayed unmatched. Germline CDR1 LGHNA, CDR2 YNFKEQ. CDR3 residues: CASSHPQRGPPYNEQFF. In DNA, the CDR3 is TGTGCCAGCAGCCACCCACAGCGGGGACCCCCCTACAATGAGCAGTTCTTC.

The chain links TRBV6-2 or TRBV6-3 to TRBJ1-3; no reliable D call. V was cut by 4 bases and J by 4 bases, with 5 bases left in between. CDR3 length: 12 amino acids. Germline CDR1 reads MNHEY; CDR2 reads SVGEGT. The CDR3 nucleotides read TGTGCCAGCAGTTGGAGCGGAAACACCATATATTTT. It specifies CASSWSGNTIYF.

This clonotype was observed many times. This chain uses TRBV6-2 or TRBV6-3 with TRBJ1-4; maybe TRBD1 (6 bases). This CDR3 has 16 amino acids. Germline CDR1 and CDR2: MNHEY and SVGEGT. V was pared by 8 bases and J by 7 bases, with 23 bases between. DNA for the CDR3: TGTGCCAGCGCAAGGTCGTGGCGGGGGCGCCGTGAAAAACTGTTTTTT. Its protein is CASARSWRGRREKLFF.